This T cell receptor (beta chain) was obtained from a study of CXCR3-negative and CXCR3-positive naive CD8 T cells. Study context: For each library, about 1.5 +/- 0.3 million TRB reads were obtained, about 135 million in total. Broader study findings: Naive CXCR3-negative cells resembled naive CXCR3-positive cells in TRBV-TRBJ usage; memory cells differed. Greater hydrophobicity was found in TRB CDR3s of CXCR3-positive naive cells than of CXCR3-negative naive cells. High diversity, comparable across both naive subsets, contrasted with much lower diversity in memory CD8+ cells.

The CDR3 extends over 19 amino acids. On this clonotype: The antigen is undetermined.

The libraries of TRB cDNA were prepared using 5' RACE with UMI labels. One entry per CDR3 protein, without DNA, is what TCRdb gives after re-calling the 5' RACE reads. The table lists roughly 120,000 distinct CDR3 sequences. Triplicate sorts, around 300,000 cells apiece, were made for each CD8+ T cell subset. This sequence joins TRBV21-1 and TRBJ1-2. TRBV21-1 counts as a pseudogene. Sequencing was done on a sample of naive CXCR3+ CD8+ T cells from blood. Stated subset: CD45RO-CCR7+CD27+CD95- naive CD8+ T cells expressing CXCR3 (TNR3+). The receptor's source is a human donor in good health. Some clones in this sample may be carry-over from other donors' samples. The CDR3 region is CASSKEGRLVAGPYYGYTF.